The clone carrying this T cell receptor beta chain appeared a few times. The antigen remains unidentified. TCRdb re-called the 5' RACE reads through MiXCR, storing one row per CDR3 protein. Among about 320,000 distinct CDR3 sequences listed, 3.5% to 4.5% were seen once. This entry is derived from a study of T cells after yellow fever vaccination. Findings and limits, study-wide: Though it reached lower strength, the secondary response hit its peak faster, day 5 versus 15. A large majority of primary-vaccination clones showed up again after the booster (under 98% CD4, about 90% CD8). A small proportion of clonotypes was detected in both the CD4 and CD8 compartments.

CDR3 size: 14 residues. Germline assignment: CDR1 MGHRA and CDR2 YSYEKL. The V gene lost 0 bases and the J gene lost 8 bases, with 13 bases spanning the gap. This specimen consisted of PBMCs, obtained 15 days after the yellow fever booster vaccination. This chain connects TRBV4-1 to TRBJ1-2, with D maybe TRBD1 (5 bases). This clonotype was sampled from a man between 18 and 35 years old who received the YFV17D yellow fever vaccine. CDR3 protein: CASSQDGGVRGYTF. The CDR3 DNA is TGCGCCAGCAGCCAAGATGGAGGGGTTCGGGGCTACACCTTC.